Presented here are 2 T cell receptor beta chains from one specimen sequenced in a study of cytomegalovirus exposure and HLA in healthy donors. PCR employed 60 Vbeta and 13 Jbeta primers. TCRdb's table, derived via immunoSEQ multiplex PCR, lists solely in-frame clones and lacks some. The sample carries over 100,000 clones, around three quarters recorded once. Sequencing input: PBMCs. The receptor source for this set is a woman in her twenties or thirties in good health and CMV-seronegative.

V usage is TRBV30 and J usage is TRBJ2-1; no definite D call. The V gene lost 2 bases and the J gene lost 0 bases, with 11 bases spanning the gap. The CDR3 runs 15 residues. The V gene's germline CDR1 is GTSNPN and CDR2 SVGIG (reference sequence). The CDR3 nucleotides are TGTGCCTGGAGTTCCGAGCGATCCTCCTACAATGAGCAGTTCTTC. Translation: CAWSSERSSYNEQFF. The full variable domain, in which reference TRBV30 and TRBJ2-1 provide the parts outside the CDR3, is SQTIHQWPATLVQPVGSPLSLECTVEGTSNPNLYWYRQAAGRGLQLLFYSVGIGQISSEVPQNLSASRPQDRQFILSSKKLLLSDSGFYLCAWSSERSSYNEQFFGPGTRLTVL.

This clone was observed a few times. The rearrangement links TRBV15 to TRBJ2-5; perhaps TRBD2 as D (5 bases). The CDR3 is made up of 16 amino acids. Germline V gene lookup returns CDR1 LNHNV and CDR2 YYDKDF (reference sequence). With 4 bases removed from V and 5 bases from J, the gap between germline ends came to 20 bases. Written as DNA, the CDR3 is TGTGCCACCAGCAATTCCCGGGAACACGGCCGGGAGACCCAGTACTTC. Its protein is CATSNSREHGRETQYF.